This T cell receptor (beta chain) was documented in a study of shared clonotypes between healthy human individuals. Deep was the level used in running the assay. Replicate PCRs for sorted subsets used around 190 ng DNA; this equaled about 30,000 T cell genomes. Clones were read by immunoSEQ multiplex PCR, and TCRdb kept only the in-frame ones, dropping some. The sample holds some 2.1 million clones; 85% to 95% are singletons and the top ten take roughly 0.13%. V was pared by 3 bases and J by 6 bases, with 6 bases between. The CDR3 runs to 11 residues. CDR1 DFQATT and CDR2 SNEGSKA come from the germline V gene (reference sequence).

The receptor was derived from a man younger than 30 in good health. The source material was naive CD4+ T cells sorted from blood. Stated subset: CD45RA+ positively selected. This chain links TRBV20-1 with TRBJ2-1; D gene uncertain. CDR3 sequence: CSASPANEQFF. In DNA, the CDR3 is TGCAGTGCTAGCCCGGCCAATGAGCAGTTCTTC.